This TCR beta chain was retrieved from a study of blood T cell repertoires in COVID-19. On the study more broadly: COVID-19 samples collected from the United States, Italy and Spain covered acute and convalescent phases. T cells, B-cell-depleted T cells, or PBMCs supplied cDNA or gDNA.

The authors' processing: From reference gene primer amplification, estimates of nucleated cell counts were derived. Clones were read by immunoSEQ multiplex PCR, and TCRdb kept only the in-frame ones, dropping some. That table is the source of V, J and clone size, and D and trimming were worked out from the DNA. The repertoire holds fewer than 90,000 clones, more than 90% seen once, with 3.5% to 5% in the top ten. This CDR3 is 15 amino acids long. Deletions cut 0 bases from V and 4 bases from J, with 12 bases between. Germline V CDR1 and CDR2: MNHNY, SVGAGI (reference sequence). The chain has TRBV6-6 and TRBJ2-5; tentative D call: TRBD1 (5 bases). The clonotype originates from a human donor with active COVID-19. The donor label of this sample is uncertain. The sample consisted of peripheral blood. CDR3 DNA sequence: TGTGCCAGCAGTTACTCTCAGGGTCTGGGAGAGACCCAGTACTTC. This codes for CASSYSQGLGETQYF.